This TCR beta chain was recovered during a study of T cells after yellow fever vaccination. The wider study: Separation of EM, EMRA, CM and Tscm memory subsets by sorting relied on CD3, CD45RA, CCR7 and CD95.

Trimming pared 5 bases from V and 8 bases from J, leaving 21 bases between. This CDR3 spans 15 amino acids. Germline V gives CDR1 SEHNR, CDR2 FQNEAQ (reference sequence). For TCR, cDNA came from 5'RACE template switching, which added a universal primer site and UMIs. Each CDR3 protein is one row after TCRdb ran MiXCR on the 5' RACE reads. The repertoire consists of about 58,000 distinct CDR3 sequences, with about 5.2% occurring once and the leading ten covering about 28%. This TCR was sampled from a man aged 18 to 30 who received the YFV17D yellow fever vaccine. Here the sequenced sample was PBMCs, either bulk or a sorted T-cell subset (CD4+, CD8+, memory, or dextramer-sorted; not recorded which), taken on the day of the yellow fever booster vaccination. The chain is built from TRBV7-9 and TRBJ1-2, with D tentatively TRBD1 (5 bases). The CDR3 DNA reads as TGTGCCAGCAGCCTATGGGGGGAAGAGTCCGGCGGCTACACCTTC. This codes for CASSLWGEESGGYTF.